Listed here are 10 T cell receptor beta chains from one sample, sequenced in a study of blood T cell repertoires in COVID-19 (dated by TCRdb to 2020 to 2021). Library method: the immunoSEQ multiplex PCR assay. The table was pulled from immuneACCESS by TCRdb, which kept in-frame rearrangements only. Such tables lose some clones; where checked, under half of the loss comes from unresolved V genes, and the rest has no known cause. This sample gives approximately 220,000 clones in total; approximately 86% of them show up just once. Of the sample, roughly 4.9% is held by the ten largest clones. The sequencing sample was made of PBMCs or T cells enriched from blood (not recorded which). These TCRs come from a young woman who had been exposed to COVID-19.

The CDR3 reads CASGLVLGQAISSYEQYF. The CDR3 region has the DNA TGTGCTAGTGGTTTGGTCCTGGGCCAGGCGATCAGCTCCTACGAGCAGTACTTC. The genes are TRBV12-5 and TRBJ2-7; no firm D call. Germline V CDR1 and CDR2: LGHNT, FRNRAP. The CDR3 extends over 18 amino acids. V dropped 0 bases and J dropped 0 bases, with 18 bases sitting between them.

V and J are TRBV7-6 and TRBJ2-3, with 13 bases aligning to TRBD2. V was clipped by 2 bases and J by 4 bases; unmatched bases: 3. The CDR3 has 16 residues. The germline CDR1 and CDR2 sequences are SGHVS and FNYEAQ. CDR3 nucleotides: TGTGCCAGCAGCTTAACTAGCGGGGGGGTTGCAGATACGCAGTATTTT. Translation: CASSLTSGGVADTQYF.

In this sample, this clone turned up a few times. The chain's CDR3 is CTSSQETLDRGTEAFF. The CDR3 region has the DNA TGCACCAGCAGCCAAGAGACATTGGACAGGGGCACTGAAGCTTTCTTT. The chain employs TRBV1 and TRBJ1-1; the table's D call, TRBD1, has no DNA check behind it. TRBV1 is assigned pseudogene status. The CDR3 spans 16 residues.

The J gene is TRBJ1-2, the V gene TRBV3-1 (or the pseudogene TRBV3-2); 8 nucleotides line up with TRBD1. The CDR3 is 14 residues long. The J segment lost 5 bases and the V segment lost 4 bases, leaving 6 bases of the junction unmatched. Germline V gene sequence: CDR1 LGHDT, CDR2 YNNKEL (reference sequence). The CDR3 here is CASSRTQGGYGYTF. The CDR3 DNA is TGTGCCAGCAGCCGAACACAGGGGGGTTATGGCTACACCTTC.

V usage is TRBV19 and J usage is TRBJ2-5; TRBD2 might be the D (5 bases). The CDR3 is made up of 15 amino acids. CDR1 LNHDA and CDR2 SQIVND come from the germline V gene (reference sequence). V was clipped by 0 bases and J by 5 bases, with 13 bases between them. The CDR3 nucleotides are TGTGCCAGTAGTATAGACTGGGAGTCCTGGGAGACCCAGTACTTC. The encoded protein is CASSIDWESWETQYF.

CDR3: CASRAADTQYF. The CDR3 bases are TGCGCCAGCCGAGCGGCAGATACGCAGTATTTT. The chain uses TRBV5-1 and TRBJ2-3; a possible D gene is TRBD2 (5 bases). Germline V gene sequence: CDR1 SGHRS, CDR2 YFSETQ. V was clipped by 7 bases and J by 4 bases, with 7 bases between them. The CDR3 is 11 residues long.

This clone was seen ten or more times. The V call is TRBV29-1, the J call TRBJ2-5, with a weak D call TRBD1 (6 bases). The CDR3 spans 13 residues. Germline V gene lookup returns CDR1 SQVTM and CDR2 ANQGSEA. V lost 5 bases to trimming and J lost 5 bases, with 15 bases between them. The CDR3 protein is CSVTGPTGETQYF. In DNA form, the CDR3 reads TGCAGCGTTACAGGGCCTACTGGGGAGACCCAGTACTTC.

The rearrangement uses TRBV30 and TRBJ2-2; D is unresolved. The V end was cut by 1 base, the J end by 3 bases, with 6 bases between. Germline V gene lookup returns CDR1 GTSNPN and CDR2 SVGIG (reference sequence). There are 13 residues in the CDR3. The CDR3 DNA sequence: TGTGCCTGGAGTGAACAATACACCGGGGAGCTGTTTTTT. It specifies CAWSEQYTGELFF.

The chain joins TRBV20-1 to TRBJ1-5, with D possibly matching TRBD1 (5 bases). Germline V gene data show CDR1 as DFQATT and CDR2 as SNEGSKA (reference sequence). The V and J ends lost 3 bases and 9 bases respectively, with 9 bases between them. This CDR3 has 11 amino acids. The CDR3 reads CSARGGVPQHF. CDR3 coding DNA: TGCAGTGCTAGGGGGGGGGTGCCCCAGCATTTT.

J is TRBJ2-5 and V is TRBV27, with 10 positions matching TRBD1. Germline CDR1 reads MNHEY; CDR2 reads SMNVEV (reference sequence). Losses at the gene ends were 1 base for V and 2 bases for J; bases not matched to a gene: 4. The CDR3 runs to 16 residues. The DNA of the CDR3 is TGTGCCAGCAGTTTATTGTCGGGACAGGGGCAAGAGACCCAGTACTTC. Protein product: CASSLLSGQGQETQYF.